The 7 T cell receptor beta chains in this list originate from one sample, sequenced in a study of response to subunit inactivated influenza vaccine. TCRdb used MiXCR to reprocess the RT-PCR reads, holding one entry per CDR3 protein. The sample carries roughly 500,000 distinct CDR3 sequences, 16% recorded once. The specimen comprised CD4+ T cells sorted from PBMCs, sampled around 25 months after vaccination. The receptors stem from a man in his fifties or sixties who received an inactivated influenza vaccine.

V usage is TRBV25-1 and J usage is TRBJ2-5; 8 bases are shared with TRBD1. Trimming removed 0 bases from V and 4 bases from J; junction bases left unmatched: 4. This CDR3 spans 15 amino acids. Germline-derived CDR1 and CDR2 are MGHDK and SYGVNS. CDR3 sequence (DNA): TGTGCCAGCAGTGAATATCAGGGGGCATCAGAGACCCAGTACTTC. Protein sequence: CASSEYQGASETQYF.

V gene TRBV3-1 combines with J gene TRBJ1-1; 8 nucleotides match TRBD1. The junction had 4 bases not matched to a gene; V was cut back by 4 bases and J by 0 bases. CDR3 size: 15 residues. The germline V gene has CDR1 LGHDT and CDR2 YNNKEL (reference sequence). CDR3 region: CASSLGQALNTEAFF. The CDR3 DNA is TGTGCCAGCAGCCTGGGACAGGCGTTGAACACTGAAGCTTTCTTT.

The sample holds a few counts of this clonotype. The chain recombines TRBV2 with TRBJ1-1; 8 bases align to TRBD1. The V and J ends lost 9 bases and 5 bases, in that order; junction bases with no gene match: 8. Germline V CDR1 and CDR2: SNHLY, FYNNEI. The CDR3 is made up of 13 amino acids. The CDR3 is CASLQGEGTEAFF. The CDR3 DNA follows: TGTGCCAGTCTACAGGGGGAGGGGACTGAAGCTTTCTTT.

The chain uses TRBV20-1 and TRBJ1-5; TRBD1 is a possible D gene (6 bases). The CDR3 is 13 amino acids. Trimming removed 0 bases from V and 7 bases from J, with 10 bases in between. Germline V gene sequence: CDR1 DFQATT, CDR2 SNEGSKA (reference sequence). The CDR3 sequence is CSARETGKQPQHF. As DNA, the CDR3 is TGCAGTGCTAGAGAAACAGGGAAACAGCCCCAGCATTTT.

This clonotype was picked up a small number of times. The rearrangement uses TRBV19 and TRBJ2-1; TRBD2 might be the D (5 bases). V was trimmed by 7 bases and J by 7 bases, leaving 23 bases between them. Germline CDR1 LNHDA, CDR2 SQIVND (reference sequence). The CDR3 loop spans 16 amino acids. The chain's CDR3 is CASTRTAKRRGNEQFF. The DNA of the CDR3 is TGTGCCAGTACTCGAACGGCGAAGAGACGGGGAAATGAGCAGTTCTTC.

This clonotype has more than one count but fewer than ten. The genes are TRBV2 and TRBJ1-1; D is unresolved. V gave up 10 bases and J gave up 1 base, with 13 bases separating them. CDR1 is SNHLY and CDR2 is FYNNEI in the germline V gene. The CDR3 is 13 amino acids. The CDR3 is CATTEGRNTEAFF. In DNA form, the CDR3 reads TGTGCCACCACCGAAGGGCGGAACACTGAAGCTTTCTTT.

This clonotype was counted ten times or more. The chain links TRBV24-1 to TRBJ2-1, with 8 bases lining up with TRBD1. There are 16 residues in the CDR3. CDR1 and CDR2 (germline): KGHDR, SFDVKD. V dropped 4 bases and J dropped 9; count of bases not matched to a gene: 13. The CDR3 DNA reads TGTGCCACCAGTGACGGGGTCGAGACAGGGGAAACTGAGCAGTTCTTC. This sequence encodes CATSDGVETGETEQFF.